The 4 T cell receptor beta chains given below trace back to one sample, sequenced in a study of blood T cell repertoires in COVID-19. Assay: immunoSEQ multiplex PCR; the TCRdb copy retains only in-frame clones and omits some. The sample contains around 210,000 clones, roughly 90% of which appear only once. Sequenced input: PBMCs or T cells enriched from blood (not recorded which). Source of these receptors: a woman younger than 30 who had recovered from COVID-19.

This clone is a singleton in its sample. This rearrangement joins TRBV3-1 (or the pseudogene TRBV3-2) to TRBJ1-5; tentative D call: TRBD1 (6 bases). There are 14 residues in the CDR3. V lost 2 bases and J 6 bases, leaving 11 bases between the germline ends. Germline CDR1 and CDR2: LGHDT and YNNKEL (reference sequence). This CDR3 is CASSQNRARQPQHF. Here the CDR3 DNA reads TGTGCCAGCAGCCAAAACAGGGCACGTCAGCCCCAGCATTTT.

The chain uses TRBV19 and TRBJ1-2, with 11 positions matching TRBD1. The V gene's germline CDR1 is LNHDA and CDR2 SQIVND (reference sequence). The ends lost 10 bases at V and 6 bases at J; junction bases unmatched: 13. This CDR3 is 15 amino acids long. The CDR3 coding sequence is TGTGCCACACGGACAGGGGGCGCGGGCGTGGATGGCTACACCTTC. It translates to CATRTGGAGVDGYTF.

The V call is TRBV9, the J call TRBJ1-6; no firm D call. Per germline, CDR1 SGDLS and CDR2 YYNGEE. V lost 0 bases to trimming and J lost 7 bases, with 11 bases between them. There are 15 residues in the CDR3. The DNA of the CDR3 is TGTGCCAGCAGCGTAGAAGGCGAGCGGAATTCACCCCTCCACTTT. Protein sequence: CASSVEGERNSPLHF.

The rearrangement links TRBV5-1 to TRBJ2-3, with D unclear. The CDR3 loop spans 12 amino acids. Per germline, CDR1 SGHRS and CDR2 YFSETQ. V was pared by 4 bases and J by 3 bases, with 6 bases between. In DNA form, the CDR3 reads TGCGCCAGCAGCCCCCAAACAGATACGCAGTATTTT. It encodes CASSPQTDTQYF.